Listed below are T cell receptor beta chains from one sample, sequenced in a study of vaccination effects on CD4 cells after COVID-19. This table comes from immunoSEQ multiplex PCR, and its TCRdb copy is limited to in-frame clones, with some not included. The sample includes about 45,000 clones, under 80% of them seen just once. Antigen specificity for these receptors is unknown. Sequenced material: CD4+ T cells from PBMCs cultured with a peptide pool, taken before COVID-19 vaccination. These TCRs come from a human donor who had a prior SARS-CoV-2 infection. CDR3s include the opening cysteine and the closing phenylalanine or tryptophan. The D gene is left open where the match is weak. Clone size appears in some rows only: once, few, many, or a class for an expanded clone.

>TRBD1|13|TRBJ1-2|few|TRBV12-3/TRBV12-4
CASSWDRGYGYTF
TGTGCCAGCAGTTGGGACAGGGGGTACGGCTACACCTTC
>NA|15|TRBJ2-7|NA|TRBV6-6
CASSFTSLLSYEQYF
TGTGCCAGCAGTTTCACTAGCCTCCTTTCCTACGAGCAGTACTTC
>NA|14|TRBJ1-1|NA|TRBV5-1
CASSFGFKNTEAFF
TGCGCCAGCAGCTTCGGTTTCAAGAACACTGAAGCTTTCTTT
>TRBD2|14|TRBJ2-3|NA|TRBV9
CASSVQRETDTQYF
TGTGCCAGCAGCGTACAGCGGGAGACAGATACGCAGTATTTT
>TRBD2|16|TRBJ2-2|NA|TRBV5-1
CASSLGGGANTGELFF
TGCGCCAGCAGCTTGGGCGGGGGTGCGAACACCGGGGAGCTGTTTTTT
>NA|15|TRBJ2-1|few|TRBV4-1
CASSPRLVQYNEQFF
TGCGCCAGCAGCCCAAGACTCGTACAGTACAATGAGCAGTTCTTC
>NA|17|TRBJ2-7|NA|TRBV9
CASSPQAVRGKAHEQYF
TGTGCCAGCAGCCCCCAGGCAGTGAGGGGGAAAGCCCACGAGCAGTACTTC
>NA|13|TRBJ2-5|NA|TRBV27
CASSPRYQETQYF
TGTGCCAGCAGTCCCCGGTACCAAGAGACCCAGTACTTC
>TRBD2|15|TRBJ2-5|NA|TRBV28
CASSLAWTSAKTQYF
TGTGCCAGCAGTTTAGCATGGACTAGCGCTAAGACCCAGTACTTC
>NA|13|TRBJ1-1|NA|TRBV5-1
CASSFRGNTEAFF
TGCGCCAGCAGCTTCCGAGGGAACACTGAAGCTTTCTTT
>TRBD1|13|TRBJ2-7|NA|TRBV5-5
CASSRQGTYEQYF
TGTGCCAGCAGCCGACAGGGGACCTACGAGCAGTACTTC
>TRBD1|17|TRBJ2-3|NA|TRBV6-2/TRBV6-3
CASSQWTGPRSTDTQYF
TGTGCCAGCAGTCAATGGACAGGGCCTAGAAGCACAGATACGCAGTATTTT
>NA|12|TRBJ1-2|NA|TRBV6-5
CASFTGIYGYTF
TGTGCCAGCTTTACAGGGATCTATGGCTACACCTTC
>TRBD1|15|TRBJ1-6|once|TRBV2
CASSRQGNYNSPLHF
TGTGCCAGCAGTAGACAGGGTAACTACAATTCACCCCTCCACTTT
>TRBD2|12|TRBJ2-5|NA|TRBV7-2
CASSLGLTGGYF
TGTGCCAGCAGCTTGGGGCTGACGGGGGGTTACTTC
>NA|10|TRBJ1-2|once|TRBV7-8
CASRPRGYTF
TGTGCCAGCCGCCCGAGGGGCTACACCTTC
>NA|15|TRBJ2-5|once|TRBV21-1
CASSNESGTQETQYF
TGTGCCAGCAGCAATGAAAGCGGGACCCAAGAGACCCAGTACTTC
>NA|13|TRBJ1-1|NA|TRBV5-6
CASSLASISEAFF
TGTGCCAGCAGCTTGGCCAGTATCTCTGAAGCTTTCTTT
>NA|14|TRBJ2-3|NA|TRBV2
CASSEAQFPDTQYF
TGTGCCAGCAGTGAAGCCCAATTTCCAGATACGCAGTATTTT
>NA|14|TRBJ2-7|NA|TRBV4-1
CASSRDGFSYEQYF
TGCGCCAGCAGCCGGGACGGATTCTCCTACGAGCAGTACTTC
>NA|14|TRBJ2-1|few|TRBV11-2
CASSSITGYNEQFF
TGTGCCAGCAGCTCTATTACGGGCTACAATGAGCAGTTCTTC
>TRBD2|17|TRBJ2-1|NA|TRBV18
CASSLPGLALSYNEQFF
TGTGCCAGCTCACTCCCGGGACTAGCCCTCTCCTACAATGAGCAGTTCTTC
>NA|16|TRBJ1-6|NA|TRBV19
CASSLMLSSYNSPLHF
TGTGCCAGTAGTCTCATGCTCAGCTCCTATAATTCACCCCTCCACTTT
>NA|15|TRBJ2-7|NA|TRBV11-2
CASSQLPGIPYEQYF
TGTGCCAGCAGTCAATTGCCCGGGATCCCCTACGAGCAGTACTTC
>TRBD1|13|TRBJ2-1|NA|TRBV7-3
CASSIDRDDEQFF
TGTGCCAGCAGCATAGACAGGGATGATGAGCAGTTCTTC
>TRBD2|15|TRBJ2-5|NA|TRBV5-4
CASSFPSGGAETQYF
TGTGCCAGCAGCTTCCCTAGCGGGGGGGCAGAGACCCAGTACTTC
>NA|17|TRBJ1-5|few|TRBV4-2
CASSQIGGRPSNQPQHF
TGTGCCAGCAGCCAAATTGGGGGACGGCCAAGCAATCAGCCCCAGCATTTT
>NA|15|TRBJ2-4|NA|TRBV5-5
CASSFPGTHKNIQYF
TGTGCCAGCAGCTTCCCGGGAACTCACAAAAACATTCAGTACTTC
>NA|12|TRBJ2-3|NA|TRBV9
CASSVDSYTQYF
TGTGCCAGCAGCGTAGACTCGTATACGCAGTATTTT
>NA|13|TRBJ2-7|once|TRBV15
CAVRGLGVYEQYF
TGTGCCGTCAGGGGCCTAGGGGTCTACGAGCAGTACTTC
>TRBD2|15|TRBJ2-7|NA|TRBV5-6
CASSAGTSGFGEQYF
TGTGCCAGCAGCGCCGGGACTAGCGGGTTCGGCGAGCAGTACTTC
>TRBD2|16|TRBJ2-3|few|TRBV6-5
CASSYQLAASTDTQYF
TGTGCCAGCAGTTACCAGCTAGCGGCAAGCACAGATACGCAGTATTTT
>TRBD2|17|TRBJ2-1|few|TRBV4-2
CASSQVGGGRVYNEQFF
TGTGCCAGCAGCCAAGTCGGCGGCGGGAGAGTCTACAATGAGCAGTTCTTC
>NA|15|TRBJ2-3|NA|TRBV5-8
CASSLAVGSADTQYF
TGTGCCAGCAGCTTGGCCGTAGGGTCCGCAGATACGCAGTATTTT
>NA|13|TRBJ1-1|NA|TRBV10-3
CAISEFSDTEAFF
TGTGCCATCAGTGAGTTTTCGGACACTGAAGCTTTCTTT
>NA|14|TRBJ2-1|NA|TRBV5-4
CASSLAPGYNEQFF
TGTGCCAGCAGCTTGGCGCCGGGGTACAATGAGCAGTTCTTC
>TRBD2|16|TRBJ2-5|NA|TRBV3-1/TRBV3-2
CASSHLAGGPQETQYF
TGTGCCAGCAGCCACTTAGCGGGGGGGCCACAAGAGACCCAGTACTTC
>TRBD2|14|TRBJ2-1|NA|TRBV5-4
CASRRGGRNNEQFF
TGTGCCAGCAGGCGGGGGGGCCGGAACAATGAGCAGTTCTTC
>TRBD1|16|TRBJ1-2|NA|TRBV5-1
CASSLEGGLGNYGYTF
TGCGCCAGCAGCTTGGAAGGGGGCCTAGGGAACTATGGCTACACCTTC
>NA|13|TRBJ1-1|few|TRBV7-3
CASSLTRNTEAFF
TGTGCCAGCAGCTTAACAAGGAACACTGAAGCTTTCTTT
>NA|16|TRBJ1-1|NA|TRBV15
CATSRDRAVENTEAFF
TGTGCCACCAGCAGAGATCGGGCAGTAGAGAACACTGAAGCTTTCTTT
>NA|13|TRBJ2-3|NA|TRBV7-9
CASSLFGVDTQYF
TGTGCCAGCAGCTTATTCGGGGTTGATACGCAGTATTTT
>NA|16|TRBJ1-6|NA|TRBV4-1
CASSQDLSSYNSPLHF
TGCGCCAGCAGCCAAGATTTGAGCTCCTATAATTCACCCCTCCACTTT
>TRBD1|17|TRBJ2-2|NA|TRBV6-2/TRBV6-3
CASSFIRGQGFTGELFF
TGTGCCAGCAGTTTTATCCGTGGACAGGGGTTCACCGGGGAGCTGTTTTTT
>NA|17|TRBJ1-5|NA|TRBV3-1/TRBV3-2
CASSQDIRAGSNQPQHF
TGTGCCAGCAGCCAAGATATTAGGGCTGGTAGCAATCAGCCCCAGCATTTT
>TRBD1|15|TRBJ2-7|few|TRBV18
CASSPQGTGGREQYF
TGTGCCAGCTCACCCCAAGGGACAGGGGGACGCGAGCAGTACTTC
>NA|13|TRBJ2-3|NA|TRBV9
CASMSLSTDTQYF
TGTGCCAGCATGTCATTAAGCACAGATACGCAGTATTTT
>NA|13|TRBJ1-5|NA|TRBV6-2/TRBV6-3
CASSAGPDQPQHF
TGTGCCAGCAGTGCCGGGCCAGATCAGCCCCAGCATTTT
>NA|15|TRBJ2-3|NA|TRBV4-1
CASSQGRGNSDTQYF
TGCGCCAGCAGCCAAGGCCGGGGGAACTCAGATACGCAGTATTTT
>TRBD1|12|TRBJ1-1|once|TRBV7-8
CASSLDRGRGFF
TGTGCCAGCAGCTTAGACAGGGGGCGAGGTTTCTTT
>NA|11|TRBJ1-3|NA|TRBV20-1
CSARWRNTIYF
TGCAGTGCTAGATGGAGAAACACCATATATTTT
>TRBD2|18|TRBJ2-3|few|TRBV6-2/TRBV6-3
CASSAGLAGGDPTDTQYF
TGTGCCAGCAGTGCCGGACTAGCGGGAGGGGATCCCACAGATACGCAGTATTTT
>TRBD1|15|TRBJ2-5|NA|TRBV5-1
CASTESTGVVETQYF
TGCGCCAGCACGGAGTCTACAGGGGTGGTGGAGACCCAGTACTTC
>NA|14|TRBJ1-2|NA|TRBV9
CASSVAEGSTGYTF
TGTGCCAGCAGCGTAGCTGAAGGGAGTACTGGCTACACCTTC